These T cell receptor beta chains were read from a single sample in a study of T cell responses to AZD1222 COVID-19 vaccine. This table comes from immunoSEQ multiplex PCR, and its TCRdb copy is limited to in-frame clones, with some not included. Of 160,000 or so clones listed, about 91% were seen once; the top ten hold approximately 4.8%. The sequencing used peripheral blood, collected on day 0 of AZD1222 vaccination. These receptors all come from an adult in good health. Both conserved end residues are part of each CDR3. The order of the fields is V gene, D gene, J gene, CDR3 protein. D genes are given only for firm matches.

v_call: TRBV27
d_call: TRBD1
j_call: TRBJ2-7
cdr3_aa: CASRRGTGEQYF

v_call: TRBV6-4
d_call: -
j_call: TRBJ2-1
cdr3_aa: CASRPDEHNEQFF

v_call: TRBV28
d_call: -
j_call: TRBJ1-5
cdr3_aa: CASSELGNQPQHF

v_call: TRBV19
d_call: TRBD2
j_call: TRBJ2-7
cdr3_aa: CASQPGLASSYEQYF

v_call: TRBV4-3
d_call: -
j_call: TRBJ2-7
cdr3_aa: CASSHLQAPLTEQYF

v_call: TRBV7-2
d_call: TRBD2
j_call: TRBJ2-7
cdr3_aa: CASSREGHTYEQYF

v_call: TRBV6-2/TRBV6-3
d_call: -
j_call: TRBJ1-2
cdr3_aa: CASSYQIADSYGYTF

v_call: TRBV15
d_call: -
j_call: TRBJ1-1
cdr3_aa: CATSRGHLNTEAFF

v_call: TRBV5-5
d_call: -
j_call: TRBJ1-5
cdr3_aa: CASSLRPGTQPQHF

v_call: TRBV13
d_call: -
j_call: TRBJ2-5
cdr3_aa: CASSRTKETQYF

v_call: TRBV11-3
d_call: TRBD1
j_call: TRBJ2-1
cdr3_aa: CASRPRDRGPNEQFF

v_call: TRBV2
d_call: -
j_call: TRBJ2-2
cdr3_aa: CASLWMDNTGELFF

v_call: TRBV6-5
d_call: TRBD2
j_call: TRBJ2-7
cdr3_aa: CASSFLGTSGSEQYF

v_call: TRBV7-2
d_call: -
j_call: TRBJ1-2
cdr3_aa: CASSPNRVFYGYTF

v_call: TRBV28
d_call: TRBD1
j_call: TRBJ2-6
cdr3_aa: CASSLHRGSGANVLTF

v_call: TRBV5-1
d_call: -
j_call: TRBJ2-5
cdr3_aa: CASSLNQETQYF

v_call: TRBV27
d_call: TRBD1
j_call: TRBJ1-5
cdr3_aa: CASSSGGSNQPQHF

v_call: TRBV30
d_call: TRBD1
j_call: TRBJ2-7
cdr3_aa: CAWRPPGQWVEQYF

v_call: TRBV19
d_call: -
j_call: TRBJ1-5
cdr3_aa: CASRQDGNQPQHF

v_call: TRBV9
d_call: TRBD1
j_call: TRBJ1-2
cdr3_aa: CASSVTGGGYTF

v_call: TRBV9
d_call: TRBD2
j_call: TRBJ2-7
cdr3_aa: CASSVGSSGRADEQYF

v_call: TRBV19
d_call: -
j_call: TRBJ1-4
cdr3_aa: CASSPGGRLTNEKLFF

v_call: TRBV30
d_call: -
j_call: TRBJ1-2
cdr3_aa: CAWNLRGTYGYTF

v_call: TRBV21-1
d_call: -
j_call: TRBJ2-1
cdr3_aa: CASSKGVGLAGGYNEQFF

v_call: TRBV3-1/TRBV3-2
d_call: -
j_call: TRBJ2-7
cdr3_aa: CASSQDLGGGYEQYF

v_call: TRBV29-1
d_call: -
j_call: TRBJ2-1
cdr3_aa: CSVEEPVGNEQFF

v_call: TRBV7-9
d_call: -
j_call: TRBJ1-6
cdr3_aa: CASSARGSSPLHF

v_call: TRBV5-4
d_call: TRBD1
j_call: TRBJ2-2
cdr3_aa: CASSQTGGRTGELFF

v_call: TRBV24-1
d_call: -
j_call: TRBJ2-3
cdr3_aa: CATSDSVDSSTDTQYF

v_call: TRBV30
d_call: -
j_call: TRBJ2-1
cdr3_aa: CAWSALGPGGEQFF

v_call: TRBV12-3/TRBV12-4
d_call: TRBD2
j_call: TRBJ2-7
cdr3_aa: CASSLGAGAHPYF

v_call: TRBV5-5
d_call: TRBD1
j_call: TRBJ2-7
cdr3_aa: CASSRRTGNSEQYF

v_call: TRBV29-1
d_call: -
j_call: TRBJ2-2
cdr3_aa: CSVGGGPTGELFF

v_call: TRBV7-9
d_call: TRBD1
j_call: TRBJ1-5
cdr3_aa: CASSFGTGVNQPQHF

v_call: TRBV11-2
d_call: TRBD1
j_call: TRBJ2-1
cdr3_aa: CASSPRPGQPNNEQFF

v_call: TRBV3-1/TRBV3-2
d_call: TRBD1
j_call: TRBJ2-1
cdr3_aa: CASSQDWDSYNEQFF

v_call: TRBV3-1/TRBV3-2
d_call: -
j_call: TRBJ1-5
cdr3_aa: CASSDTSNQPQHF

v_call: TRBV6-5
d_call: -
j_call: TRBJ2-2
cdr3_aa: CASSPTSSFTGELFF

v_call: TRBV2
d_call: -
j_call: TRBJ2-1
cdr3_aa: CAEGGPPYNEQFF

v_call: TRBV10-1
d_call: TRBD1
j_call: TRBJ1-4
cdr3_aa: CASRDRGLEKLFF

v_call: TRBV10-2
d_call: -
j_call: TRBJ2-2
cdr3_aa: CASSGLQESTGELFF

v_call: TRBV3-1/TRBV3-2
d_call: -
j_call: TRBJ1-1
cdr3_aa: CASSLGPGTEAFF